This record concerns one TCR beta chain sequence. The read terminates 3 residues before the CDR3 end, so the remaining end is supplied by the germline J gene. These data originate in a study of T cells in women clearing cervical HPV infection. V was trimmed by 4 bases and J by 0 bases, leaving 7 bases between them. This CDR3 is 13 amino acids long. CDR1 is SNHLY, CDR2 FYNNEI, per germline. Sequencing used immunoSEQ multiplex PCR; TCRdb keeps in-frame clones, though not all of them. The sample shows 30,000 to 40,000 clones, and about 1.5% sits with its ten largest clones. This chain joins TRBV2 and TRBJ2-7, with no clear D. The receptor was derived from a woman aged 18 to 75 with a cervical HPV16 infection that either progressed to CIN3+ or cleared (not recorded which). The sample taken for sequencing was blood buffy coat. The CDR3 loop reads CASSVYSSYEQYF. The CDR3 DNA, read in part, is TGTGCCAGCAGTGTATACAGCTCCTACGAG.